Sequencing of this T cell receptor beta chain was carried out in a study of blood T cell repertoires in COVID-19. Across the whole study: The United States, Italy and Spain supplied acute and convalescent COVID-19 samples. Sample material is recorded as cDNA or gDNA derived from T cells, B-cell-depleted T cells, or PBMCs.

The CDR3 length is 14 residues. V was trimmed by 6 bases and J by 12 bases, leaving 18 bases between them. CDR1 SEHNR and CDR2 FQNEAQ come from the germline V gene (reference sequence). In the original workflow: Scientists estimated how many nucleated cells there were by amplifying reference gene primers. The protocol was immunoSEQ multiplex PCR, while the TCRdb copy is restricted to in-frame clones and leaves out a portion. V and J calls and clone size are those listed in that table; D and trimming were worked out from the DNA. The data contain about 82,000 clones, around 81% of them seen just once; the ten biggest clones take up over 15%.

Material: peripheral blood. The source is a man older than 75 with active or convalescent COVID-19. V gene TRBV7-9 combines with J gene TRBJ1-6; possibly TRBD1 for D (5 bases). This chain's CDR3 is CASSDGTGVKPLHF. In DNA form, the CDR3 reads TGTGCCAGCAGTGACGGGACGGGGGTTAAACCCCTCCACTTT.